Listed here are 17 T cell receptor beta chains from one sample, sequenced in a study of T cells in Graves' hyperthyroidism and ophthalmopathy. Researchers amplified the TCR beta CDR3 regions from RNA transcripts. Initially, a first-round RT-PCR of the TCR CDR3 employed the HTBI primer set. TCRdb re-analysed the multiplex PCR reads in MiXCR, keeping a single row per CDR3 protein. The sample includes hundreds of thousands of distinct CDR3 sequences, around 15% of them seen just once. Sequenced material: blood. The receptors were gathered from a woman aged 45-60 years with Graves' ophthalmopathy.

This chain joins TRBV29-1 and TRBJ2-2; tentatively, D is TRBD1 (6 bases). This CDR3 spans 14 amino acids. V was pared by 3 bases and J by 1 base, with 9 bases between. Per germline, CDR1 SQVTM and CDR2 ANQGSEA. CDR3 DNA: TGCAGCGTTGATTCAGGGGTGAACACCGGGGAGCTGTTTTTT. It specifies CSVDSGVNTGELFF.

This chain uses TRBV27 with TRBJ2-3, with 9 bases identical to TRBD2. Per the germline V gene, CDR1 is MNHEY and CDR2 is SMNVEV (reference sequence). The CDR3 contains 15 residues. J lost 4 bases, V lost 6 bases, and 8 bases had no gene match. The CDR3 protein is CASSVIAGEPDTQYF. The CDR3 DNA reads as TGTGCCAGCAGCGTTATAGCGGGAGAACCAGATACGCAGTATTTT.

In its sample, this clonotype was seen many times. Here the CDR3 DNA reads TGTGCCAGCAGCTTAGCTGGACTAGCGGAAAATGAGCAGTTCTTC. Its protein product is CASSLAGLAENEQFF. The gene calls are TRBV7-2 and TRBJ2-1, with 10 bases identical to TRBD2. Germline CDR1 SGHTA, CDR2 FQGNSA. Unmatched junction bases numbered 3, after V lost 0 bases and J lost 7 bases. There are 15 residues in the CDR3.

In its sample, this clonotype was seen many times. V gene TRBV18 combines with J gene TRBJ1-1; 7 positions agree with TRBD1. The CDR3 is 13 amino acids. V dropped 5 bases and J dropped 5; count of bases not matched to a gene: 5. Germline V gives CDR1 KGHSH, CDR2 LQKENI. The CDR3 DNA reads TGTGCCAGCTCAAATACAGGGGATACTGAAGCTTTCTTT. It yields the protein CASSNTGDTEAFF.

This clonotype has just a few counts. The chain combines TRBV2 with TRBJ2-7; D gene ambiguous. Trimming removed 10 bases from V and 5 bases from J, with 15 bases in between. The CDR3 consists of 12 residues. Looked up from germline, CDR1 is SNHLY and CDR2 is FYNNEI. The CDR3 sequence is CAIGLISHEQYF. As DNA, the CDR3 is TGTGCCATCGGATTAATTTCCCACGAGCAGTACTTC.

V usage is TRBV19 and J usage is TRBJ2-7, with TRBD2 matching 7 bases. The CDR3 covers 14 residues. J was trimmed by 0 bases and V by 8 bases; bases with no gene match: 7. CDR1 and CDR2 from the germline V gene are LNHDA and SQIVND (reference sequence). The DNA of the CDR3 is TGTGCCAGTGCCGGGGGAGGGGCCTCCTACGAGCAGTACTTC. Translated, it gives CASAGGGASYEQYF.

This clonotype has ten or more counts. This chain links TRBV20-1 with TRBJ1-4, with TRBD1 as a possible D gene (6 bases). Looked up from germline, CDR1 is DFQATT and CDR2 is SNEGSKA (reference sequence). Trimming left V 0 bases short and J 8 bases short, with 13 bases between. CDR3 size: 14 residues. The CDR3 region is CSAREGRGGEKLFF. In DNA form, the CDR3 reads TGCAGTGCTAGAGAGGGCAGGGGCGGCGAAAAACTGTTTTTT.

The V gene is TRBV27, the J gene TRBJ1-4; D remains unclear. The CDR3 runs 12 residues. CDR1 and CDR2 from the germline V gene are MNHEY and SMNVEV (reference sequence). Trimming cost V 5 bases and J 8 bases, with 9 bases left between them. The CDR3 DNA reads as TGTGCCAGCAGTGTGGTAGGGGAAAAACTGTTTTTT. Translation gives CASSVVGEKLFF.

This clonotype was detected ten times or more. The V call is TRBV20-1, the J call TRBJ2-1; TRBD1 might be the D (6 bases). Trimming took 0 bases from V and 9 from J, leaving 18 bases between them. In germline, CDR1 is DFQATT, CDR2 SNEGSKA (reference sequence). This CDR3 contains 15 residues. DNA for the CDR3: TGCAGTGCTAGAGATTCGCGAAAGGGGGTAGGTGAGCAGTTCTTC. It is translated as CSARDSRKGVGEQFF.

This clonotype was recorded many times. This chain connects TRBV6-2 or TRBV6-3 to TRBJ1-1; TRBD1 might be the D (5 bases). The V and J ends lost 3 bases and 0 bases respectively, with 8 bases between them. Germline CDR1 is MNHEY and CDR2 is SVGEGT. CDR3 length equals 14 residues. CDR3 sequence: CASSYQGMNTEAFF. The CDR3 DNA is TGTGCCAGCAGTTATCAGGGCATGAACACTGAAGCTTTCTTT.

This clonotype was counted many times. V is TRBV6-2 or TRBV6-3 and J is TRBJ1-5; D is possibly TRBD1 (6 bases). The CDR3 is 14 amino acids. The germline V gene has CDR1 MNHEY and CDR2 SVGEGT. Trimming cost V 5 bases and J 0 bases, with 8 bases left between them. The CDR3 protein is CASSRDTSNQPQHF. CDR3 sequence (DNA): TGTGCCAGCAGTCGGGACACTAGCAATCAGCCCCAGCATTTT.

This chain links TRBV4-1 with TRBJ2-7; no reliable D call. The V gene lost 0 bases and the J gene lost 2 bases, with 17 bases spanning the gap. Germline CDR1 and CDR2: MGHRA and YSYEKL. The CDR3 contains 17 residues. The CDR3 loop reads CASSQESIRDGAYEQYF. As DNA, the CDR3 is TGCGCCAGCAGCCAAGAAAGTATACGAGACGGAGCCTACGAGCAGTACTTC.

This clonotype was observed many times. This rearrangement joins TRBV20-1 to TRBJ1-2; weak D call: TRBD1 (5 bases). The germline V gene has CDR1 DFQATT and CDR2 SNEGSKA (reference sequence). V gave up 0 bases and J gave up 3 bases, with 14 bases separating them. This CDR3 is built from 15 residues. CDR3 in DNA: TGCAGTGCTAGAGACAGGCGAGGGGCCTACTATGGCTACACCTTC. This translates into CSARDRRGAYYGYTF.

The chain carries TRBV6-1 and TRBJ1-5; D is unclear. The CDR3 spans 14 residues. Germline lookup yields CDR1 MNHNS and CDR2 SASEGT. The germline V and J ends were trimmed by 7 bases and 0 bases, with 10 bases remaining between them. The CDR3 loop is CASMRLNSNQPQHF. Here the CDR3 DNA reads TGTGCCAGCATGAGGCTGAATAGCAATCAGCCCCAGCATTTT.

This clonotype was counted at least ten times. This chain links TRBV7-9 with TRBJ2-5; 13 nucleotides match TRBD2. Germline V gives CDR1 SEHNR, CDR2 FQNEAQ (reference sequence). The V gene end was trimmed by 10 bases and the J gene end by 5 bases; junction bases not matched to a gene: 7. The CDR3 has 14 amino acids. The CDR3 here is CATGLAGEPETQYF. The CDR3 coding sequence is TGTGCCACAGGACTAGCGGGAGAACCCGAGACCCAGTACTTC.

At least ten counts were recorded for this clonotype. Here the CDR3 DNA reads TGTGCCAGCAGCTTGATGGACAGCACAGATACGCAGTATTTT. This sequence encodes CASSLMDSTDTQYF. The chain combines TRBV7-6 with TRBJ2-3; D not certain. There are 14 residues in the CDR3. V lost 3 bases to trimming and J lost 0 bases, with 7 bases between them. Germline V gives CDR1 SGHVS, CDR2 FNYEAQ.

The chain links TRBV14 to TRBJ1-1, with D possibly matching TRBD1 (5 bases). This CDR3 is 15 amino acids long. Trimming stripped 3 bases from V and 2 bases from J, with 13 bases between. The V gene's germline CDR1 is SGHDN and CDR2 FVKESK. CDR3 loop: CASSHGTDANTEAFF. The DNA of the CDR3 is TGTGCCAGCAGCCACGGGACGGATGCTAACACTGAAGCTTTCTTT. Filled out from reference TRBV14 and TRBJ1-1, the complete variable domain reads EAGVTQFPSHSVIEKGQTVTLRCDPISGHDNLYWYRRVMGKEIKFLLHFVKESKQDESGMPNNRFLAERTGGTYSTLKVQPAELEDSGVYFCASSHGTDANTEAFFGQGTRLTVV.